This entry concerns a single T cell receptor (beta chain). This clonotype appeared a few times. Its target antigen remains unknown. No much larger clone is present one base from it, and per-base qualities are unavailable. Receptor libraries were prepared by 5' RACE. The data were produced on an Illumina HiSeq 2500. A second PCR of about 7 to 12 cycles was performed with a sample-barcoded 5' primer and a J-beta primer mix. A template-switch 5' adaptor carrying 12 random nucleotides introduced a unique molecular identifier onto each TCR beta cDNA molecule. At least 2.5 million CDR3-containing paired-end reads were obtained from each sample. First-strand cDNA synthesis was performed from all RNA using the Mint cDNA synthesis kit, with priming by a TRBC-specific oligonucleotide. Following uracil-DNA glycosylase treatment, a first 18-cycle PCR with universal primers M1SS and BC2_uni_R was performed on all cDNA. As for the original processing: For normalization, 1 million high-quality reads were randomly selected from each sample, with every read carrying a distinct molecular identifier. Instead of being binned into consensus sequences, reads that shared molecular identifiers were thrown out. MiTCR, run with a Q25 quality threshold and the strictest error-elimination algorithm, handled CDR3 identification, clonotype clustering and error correction. A nonparametric unseen species model with Euler transformation was used to estimate lower-bound total TCR beta diversity. TCRdb trimmed public reads at Q25 via fastp, called clones via MiXCR and kept in-frame beta chains. Rows are combined by CDR3 protein, so each entry shows the most common genes and DNA. TCRdb, not the original authors, processed these V and J calls. Recorded for this sample are about 1.8 million distinct CDR3 sequences; around half of them occurred a single time. Less than 2.5% of the sample goes to the ten largest clones.

This entry belongs to a study of blood T cells in healthy people across ages (dated by TCRdb to 2013 to 2016). Background on the whole study: In model experiments, template switching captured about one uniquely barcoded TCR beta cDNA molecule for every two T cells. Two additional independent replicas of 1 million unique cDNA reads from the same blood draw were analyzed for two donors (one aged 18 to 30 and one aged 80 or older). To avoid experimental bias, donors of different ages were spread randomly across the sequencing lanes. The donors were split into four age groups: young (average roughly 15 years), middle-aged (nearly 40), aged (over 55) and long-lived (about 82). The study measured age-related changes in TCR beta repertoire diversity using deep sequencing normalized with unique cDNA molecular identifiers.

The approximately 41 donors, aged about 6 to 95 years, were systemically healthy Caucasian individuals from Russia. Roughly 9 milliliters of peripheral blood were drawn from each donor into EDTA-treated Vacutainer tubes. PBMCs were isolated by Ficoll-Paque density-gradient centrifugation, with at least 6.5 million obtained per sample. Trizol reagent was used to extract total RNA from the PBMCs, yielding at least 5.5 micrograms per sample. For every donor, flow cytometry on a PBMC aliquot measured the percentage of naive CD45RAhigh/CD27high T cells. As encoded in the germline V gene, CDR1 is MGHDK while CDR2 is SYGVNS. V was cut back by 4 bases and J by 2 bases, leaving a gap of 15 bases between them. From cysteine to phenylalanine, the CDR3 is 15 amino acids long. CDR3 DNA is the only sequence kept; it has 45 bases, read in frame from the first base. The investigation overall reported the following: Because donor CMV infection status was unknown, age-related changes in expanded clonotypes were potentially confounded. Estimates of total diversity based on one million sequenced T cells were regarded as lower bounds and as underestimates. Since profiling was done on bulk unsorted PBMCs, naive and antigen-experienced compartments could not be conclusively compared. There was a strong correlation between observed TCR beta diversity and the percentage of naive T cells measured by flow cytometry. As age increased, observed TCR beta diversity per million T cells dropped in a roughly linear way, and a significant reduction was already evident by age 40. Compared with the aged group, more naive CD4+ T cells, fewer expanded clones and increased TCR diversity were shown by the long-lived group, suggesting age selection.

The TCR comes from a woman aged 40 to 49 in good health. The sequence links TRBV25-1 to TRBJ2-7; confidence is insufficient to name the D gene. Specimen: blood. The encoded CDR3 is CASSGLCPDPYEQYF. In nucleotides, the sequence is TGTGCCAGCAGTGGCCTATGTCCGGATCCCTACGAGCAGTACTTC.